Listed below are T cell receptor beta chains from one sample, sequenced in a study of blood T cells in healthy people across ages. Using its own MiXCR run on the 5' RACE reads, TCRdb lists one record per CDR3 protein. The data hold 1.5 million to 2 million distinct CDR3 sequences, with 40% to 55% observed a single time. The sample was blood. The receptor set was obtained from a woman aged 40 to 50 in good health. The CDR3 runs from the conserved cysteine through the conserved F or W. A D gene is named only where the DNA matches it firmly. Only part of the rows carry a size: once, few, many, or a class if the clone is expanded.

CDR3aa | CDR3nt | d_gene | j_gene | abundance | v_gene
CATSEGQPQETQYF | TGTGCCACCAGTGAAGGACAGCCCCAAGAGACCCAGTACTTC | NA | TRBJ2-5 | NA | TRBV24-1
CASSQPPSGVNEQYF | TGTGCCAGCAGTCAACCTCCTAGCGGGGTGAATGAGCAGTACTTC | TRBD2 | TRBJ2-7 | once | TRBV6-2/TRBV6-3
CASMKQAPLHF | TGTGCCAGCATGAAACAGGCACCCCTCCACTTT | NA | TRBJ1-6 | NA | TRBV6-1
CASSLELGSGETQYF | TGTGCCAGCAGCCTAGAGTTGGGGAGCGGAGAGACCCAGTACTTC | NA | TRBJ2-5 | NA | TRBV6-4
CASSESHSYEQYF | TGTGCCAGCTCCGAAAGTCACTCCTACGAGCAGTACTTC | NA | TRBJ2-7 | NA | TRBV18
CATSDLGLANQETQFF | TGTGCCACCAGTGATCTGGGGCTAGCGAATCAAGAGACCCAGTTCTTC | NA | TRBJ2-1 | NA | TRBV24-1
CASSFGPRPLGQETQYF | TGTGCCAGCAGTTTCGGGCCAAGGCCCCTAGGCCAAGAGACCCAGTACTTC | NA | TRBJ2-5 | few | TRBV27
CASSLRGGAGDTQYF | TGTGCCAGCAGCCTCCGGGGGGGAGCAGGGGATACGCAGTATTTT | TRBD2 | TRBJ2-3 | NA | TRBV3-1
CASSQAPSGGTDTQYF | TGCGCCAGCAGCCAAGCCCCTAGCGGGGGCACAGATACGCAGTATTTT | TRBD2 | TRBJ2-3 | few | TRBV4-3
CASSLAGQARHTEAFF | TGCGCCAGCAGCTTGGCCGGACAGGCGAGGCACACTGAAGCTTTCTTT | TRBD1 | TRBJ1-1 | NA | TRBV5-1
CASSSPTLAGVDEQFF | TGCGCCAGCTCATCTCCCACTCTAGCGGGGGTAGATGAGCAGTTCTTC | TRBD2 | TRBJ2-1 | NA | TRBV18
CASSLESGAGDTQYF | TGTGCCAGCAGCTTAGAATCAGGGGCTGGAGATACGCAGTATTTT | NA | TRBJ2-3 | NA | TRBV7-2
CSVERDVGEQYF | TGCAGCGTTGAAAGAGATGTGGGGGAGCAGTACTTC | NA | TRBJ2-5 | NA | TRBV29-1